A selection of T cell receptor beta chains follows, all from one sample in a study of blood T cell repertoires in COVID-19. Method: immunoSEQ multiplex PCR; TCRdb's copy keeps in-frame clones and lacks some. The top ten hold more than 1.5% of the sample, which has about 90,000 clones, around 90% seen once. Sequenced input: peripheral blood. The receptors originated from a human donor with active COVID-19. The donor label of this sample is uncertain. Both conserved end residues are part of each CDR3. A D gene is named only where the DNA matches it firmly. Clone size appears in some rows only: once, few, many, or a class for an expanded clone.

TRBV18,.,15,TRBD1,TRBJ2-7,TGTGCCAGCTCACCAGGGACAGGGGGGTTCCACGAGCAGTACTTC,CASSPGTGGFHEQYF
TRBV6-6,.,12,.,TRBJ1-1,TGTGCCAGCAGGGAAGGGGTCACTGAAGCTTTCTTT,CASREGVTEAFF
TRBV7-8,once,15,TRBD2,TRBJ2-7,TGTGCCAGCAGCTTTAGACTAGCGGAGCCCTACGAGCAGTACTTC,CASSFRLAEPYEQYF
TRBV11-2,.,20,.,TRBJ2-5,TGTGCCAGCAGCTTAGACGGGGGGATCCCAGCCCAGGGGAGGTTGGAGACCCAGTACTTC,CASSLDGGIPAQGRLETQYF
TRBV5-4,.,16,TRBD1,TRBJ1-6,TGTGCCAGCAGCTTGGACTTAGGACAGGGGAATTCACCCCTCCACTTT,CASSLDLGQGNSPLHF
TRBV5-1,.,14,.,TRBJ2-1,TGCGCCAGCAGCTCCGGGATGTCAGGCAATGAGCAGTTCTTC,CASSSGMSGNEQFF
TRBV9,once,20,.,TRBJ2-7,TGTGCCAGCAGCGTAGCTACCCCACTTTTACCAGGCAGGGGCACCTACGAGCAGTACTTC,CASSVATPLLPGRGTYEQYF
TRBV5-1,.,14,.,TRBJ1-1,TGCGCCAGCAGCTTGGGGAGGGGGAACACTGAAGCTTTCTTT,CASSLGRGNTEAFF
TRBV27,.,14,TRBD1,TRBJ2-3,TGTGCCAGCACTCTTACAGGGGGTGAGGATACGCAGTATTTT,CASTLTGGEDTQYF
TRBV14,.,15,.,TRBJ1-1,TGTGCCAGCAGCCCCATTGCGGGGGGGAACACTGAAGCTTTCTTT,CASSPIAGGNTEAFF
TRBV27,.,14,TRBD2,TRBJ2-5,TGTGCCAGCAGTCAACACCGGGAGGGTGCGACCCAGTACTTC,CASSQHREGATQYF
TRBV9,once,14,TRBD1,TRBJ2-7,TGTGCCAGCAGCCCACAGGGGGCAGCCTACGAGCAGTACTTC,CASSPQGAAYEQYF
TRBV7-2,.,16,TRBD1,TRBJ2-2,TGTGCCAGCAGCCCCACAGGGGCGAGGGTAACCGGGGAGCTGTTTTTT,CASSPTGARVTGELFF
TRBV10-3,.,20,TRBD1,TRBJ1-1,TGTGCCATCAGTGAGTATGTAGTAGTGACAGGGGCCTACCCAAACACTGAAGCTTTCTTT,CAISEYVVVTGAYPNTEAFF
TRBV5-1,.,14,TRBD1,TRBJ2-7,TGCGCCAGCGGGACGGGACAGGGGGGTTACGAGCAGTACTTC,CASGTGQGGYEQYF
TRBV6-4,.,16,.,TRBJ2-3,TGTGCCAGCAGTGAAAGTGCTAGCTCAGGCACAGATACGCAGTATTTT,CASSESASSGTDTQYF
TRBV10-2,.,12,.,TRBJ1-1,TGCGCCAGCTACAGTAAGAACACTGAAGCTTTCTTT,CASYSKNTEAFF
TRBV7-2,.,15,.,TRBJ2-7,TGTGCCAGCAGCCCCCCCGCGGGGATGGGGTACGAGCAGTACTTC,CASSPPAGMGYEQYF
TRBV12-3/TRBV12-4,.,13,.,TRBJ2-2,TGTGCCAGCAGACAGGGGAACACCGGGGAGCTGTTTTTT,CASRQGNTGELFF
TRBV12-2,.,15,.,TRBJ1-2,TGTGCAAGTCGCTTATCCCGGGACAGCAACTATGGCTACACCTTC,CASRLSRDSNYGYTF
TRBV2,.,17,.,TRBJ1-5,TGTGCCAGCAGTGATTGGTCAGGGCTGGGGAGCAATCAGCCCCAGCATTTT,CASSDWSGLGSNQPQHF
TRBV19,.,14,.,TRBJ1-1,TGTGCCAGTAGTCTCAGGGGTATTAACACTGAAGCTTTCTTT,CASSLRGINTEAFF
TRBV11-2,.,12,.,TRBJ2-7,TGTGCCAGCAGCTTGGCGGTACACGAGCAGTACTTC,CASSLAVHEQYF
TRBV10-3,.,14,.,TRBJ1-2,TGTGCCATCAGTGACGAGCATTCTAACTATGGCTACACCTTC,CAISDEHSNYGYTF
TRBV6-1,.,15,TRBD1,TRBJ2-7,TGTGCCAGCAGTGATTGGGACAGGGGGTTTGAAGAGCAGTACTTC,CASSDWDRGFEEQYF
TRBV29-1,.,12,.,TRBJ2-7,TGCAGCGTCGCGACGGGTACCTACGAGCAGTACTTC,CSVATGTYEQYF
TRBV7-8,.,15,TRBD1,TRBJ1-1,TGTGCCAGCAGCTTACTTACAGGGGTTGACACTGAAGCTTTCTTT,CASSLLTGVDTEAFF
TRBV4-3,.,13,.,TRBJ2-1,TGCGCCAGCAGCCAAGGGGCGGGCTTTGAGCAGTTCTTC,CASSQGAGFEQFF
TRBV18,.,19,TRBD1,TRBJ2-6,TGTGCCAGCTCGCCAACCCTCGGACAGGAACTCTCTGGGGCCAACGTCCTGACTTTC,CASSPTLGQELSGANVLTF
TRBV4-2,.,16,.,TRBJ2-2,TGTGCCAGCAGCCAAGAAGGGGCGGACCCCACCGGGGAGCTGTTTTTT,CASSQEGADPTGELFF
TRBV6-1,.,14,.,TRBJ2-7,TGTGCCAGCAGTGAATATAGGGGGGGCGGAGAGCAGTACTTC,CASSEYRGGGEQYF
TRBV6-5,.,14,TRBD1,TRBJ1-5,TGTGCCAGCAGAGGGACAGGGGGCAATCAGCCCCAGCATTTT,CASRGTGGNQPQHF
TRBV11-2,.,14,.,TRBJ2-7,TGTGCCAGCAGCGTACAGACAGGGACTTACGAGCAGTACTTC,CASSVQTGTYEQYF
TRBV6-4,.,15,.,TRBJ2-1,TGTGCCAGCAGCATACAAGCAGGGTATCACAATGAGCAGTTCTTC,CASSIQAGYHNEQFF
TRBV10-1,.,14,TRBD2,TRBJ2-7,TGCGCCAGCAGTGAGTCGGGGACTACACTGGAGCAGTACTTC,CASSESGTTLEQYF
TRBV29-1,.,15,.,TRBJ1-2,TGCAGCGTTGAAGATCAGGGGTCGTACTTCTATGGCTACACCTTC,CSVEDQGSYFYGYTF
TRBV5-6,.,14,.,TRBJ2-2,TGTGCCAGCAGCGGGCGGGGGAACACCGGGGAGCTGTTTTTT,CASSGRGNTGELFF
TRBV24-1,.,14,.,TRBJ2-1,TGTGCCACCAGTGATTTAGGAGGGGCCAATGAGCAGTTCTTC,CATSDLGGANEQFF
TRBV27,.,17,TRBD2,TRBJ2-7,TGTGCCAGCAGTTGGAGGGCTAGCGGGGTAGTTTCCTACGAGCAGTACTTC,CASSWRASGVVSYEQYF
TRBV11-2,.,14,TRBD2,TRBJ2-5,TGTGCCAGCAGCTTAACCGGGGGGGTCGAGACCCAGTACTTC,CASSLTGGVETQYF
TRBV6-5,.,12,TRBD1,TRBJ1-2,TGTGCCACGAGGACAGGACTCTATGGCTACACCTTC,CATRTGLYGYTF
TRBV28,.,16,.,TRBJ2-7,TGTGCCAGCAGTTTACCCGCCGGGAGGCAGGGGTACGAGCAGTACTTC,CASSLPAGRQGYEQYF
TRBV6-5,once,14,.,TRBJ2-7,TGTGCCAGCAGACAGACAGGCTCTTCCTACGAGCAGTACTTC,CASRQTGSSYEQYF
TRBV2,.,15,TRBD1,TRBJ2-7,TGTGCCAGCAGCACTACCGGGACAGGTGACTACGAGCAGTACTTC,CASSTTGTGDYEQYF
TRBV5-1,.,17,TRBD2,TRBJ2-3,TGCGCCAGCAGCCCCTGGCGGGGGGGCCCCCGCACAGATACGCAGTATTTT,CASSPWRGGPRTDTQYF
TRBV7-2,.,13,.,TRBJ1-5,TGTGCCACCGCTCGCCGTACAGATCAGCCCCAGCATTTT,CATARRTDQPQHF
TRBV4-2,.,16,TRBD1,TRBJ1-6,TGTGCCAGCAGCCGAAACGACAGGGCGAATAATTCACCCCTCCACTTT,CASSRNDRANNSPLHF
TRBV5-4,.,14,.,TRBJ2-2,TGTGCCAGCAGCTTGGAAACAGGGACCGGGGAGCTGTTTTTT,CASSLETGTGELFF
TRBV28,.,12,.,TRBJ2-1,TGTGCCAGCAGTTCCGAGCTCAATGAGCAGTTCTTC,CASSSELNEQFF
TRBV5-6,.,16,TRBD1,TRBJ1-3,TGTGCCAGCAGCTTGGTTCAGGGGGCTTTTGGAAACACCATATATTTT,CASSLVQGAFGNTIYF
TRBV18,.,16,TRBD2,TRBJ2-5,TGTGCCAGCTCTCAACGGGGGGGAACCTCACAAGAGACCCAGTACTTC,CASSQRGGTSQETQYF
TRBV19,.,15,.,TRBJ2-1,TGTGCCAGTAGTATTTCTAGCTTTTTTTTCAATGAGCAGTTCTTC,CASSISSFFFNEQFF